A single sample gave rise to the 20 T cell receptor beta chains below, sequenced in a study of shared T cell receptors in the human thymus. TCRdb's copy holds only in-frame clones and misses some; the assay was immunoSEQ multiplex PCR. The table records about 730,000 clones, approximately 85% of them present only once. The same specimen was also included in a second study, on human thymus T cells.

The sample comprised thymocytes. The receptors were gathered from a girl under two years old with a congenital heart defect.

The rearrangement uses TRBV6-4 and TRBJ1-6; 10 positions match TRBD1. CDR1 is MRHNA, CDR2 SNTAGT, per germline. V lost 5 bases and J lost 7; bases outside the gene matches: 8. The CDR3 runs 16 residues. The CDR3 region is CASSSTGTGVNSPLHF. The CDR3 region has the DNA TGTGCCAGCAGTAGTACCGGGACAGGGGTAAATTCACCCCTCCACTTT.

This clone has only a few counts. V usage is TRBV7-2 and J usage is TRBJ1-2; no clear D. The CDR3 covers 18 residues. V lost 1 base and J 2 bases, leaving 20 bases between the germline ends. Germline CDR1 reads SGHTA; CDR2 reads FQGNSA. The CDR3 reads CASSLGEFSTSLNYGYTF. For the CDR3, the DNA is TGTGCCAGCAGCTTAGGGGAGTTTTCCACTAGTTTAAACTATGGCTACACCTTC.

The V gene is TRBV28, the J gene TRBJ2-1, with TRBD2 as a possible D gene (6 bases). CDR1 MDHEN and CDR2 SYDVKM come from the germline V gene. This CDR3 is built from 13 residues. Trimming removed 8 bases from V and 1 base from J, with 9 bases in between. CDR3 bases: TGTGCCAGCGGGAGCGGGTCCTACAATGAGCAGTTCTTC. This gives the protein CASGSGSYNEQFF.

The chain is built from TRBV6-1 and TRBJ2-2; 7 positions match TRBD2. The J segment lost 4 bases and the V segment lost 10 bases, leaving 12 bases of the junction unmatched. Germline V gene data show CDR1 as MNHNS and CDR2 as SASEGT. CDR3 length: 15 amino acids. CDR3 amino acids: CAIRWGAGITGELFF. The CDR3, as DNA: TGTGCCATCCGGTGGGGAGCGGGGATCACCGGGGAGCTGTTTTTT.

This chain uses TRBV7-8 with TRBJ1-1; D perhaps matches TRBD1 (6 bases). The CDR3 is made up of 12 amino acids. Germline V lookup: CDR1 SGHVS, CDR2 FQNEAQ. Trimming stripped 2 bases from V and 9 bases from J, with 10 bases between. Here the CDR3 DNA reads TGTGCCAGCAGCTTAACCCAGGGGAAAGCTTTCTTT. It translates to CASSLTQGKAFF.

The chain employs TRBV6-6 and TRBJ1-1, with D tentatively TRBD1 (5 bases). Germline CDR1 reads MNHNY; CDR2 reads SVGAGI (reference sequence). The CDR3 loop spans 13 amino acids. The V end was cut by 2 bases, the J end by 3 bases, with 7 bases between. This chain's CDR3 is CASSYAGYTEAFF. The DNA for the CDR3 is TGTGCCAGCAGTTACGCAGGGTACACTGAAGCTTTCTTT.

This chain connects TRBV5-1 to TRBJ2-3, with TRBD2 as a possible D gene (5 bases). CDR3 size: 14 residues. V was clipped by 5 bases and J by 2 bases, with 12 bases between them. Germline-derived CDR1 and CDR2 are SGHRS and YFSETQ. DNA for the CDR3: TGCGCCAGCAGGCGGGTTAAGAACACAGATACGCAGTATTTT. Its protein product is CASRRVKNTDTQYF.

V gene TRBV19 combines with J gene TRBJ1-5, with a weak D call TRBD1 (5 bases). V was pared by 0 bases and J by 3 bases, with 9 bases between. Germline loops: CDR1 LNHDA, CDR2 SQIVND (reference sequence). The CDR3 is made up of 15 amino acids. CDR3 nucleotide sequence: TGTGCCAGTAGTATAGAGCCTGGGGCCAATCAGCCCCAGCATTTT. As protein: CASSIEPGANQPQHF.

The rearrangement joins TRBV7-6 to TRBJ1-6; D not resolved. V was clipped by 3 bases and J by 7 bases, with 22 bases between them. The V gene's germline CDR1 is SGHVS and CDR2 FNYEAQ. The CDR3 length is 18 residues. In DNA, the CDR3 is TGTGCCAGCAGCTTCCGGGGAAAGCAGTCCAAAGAAAATTCACCCCTCCACTTT. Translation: CASSFRGKQSKENSPLHF.

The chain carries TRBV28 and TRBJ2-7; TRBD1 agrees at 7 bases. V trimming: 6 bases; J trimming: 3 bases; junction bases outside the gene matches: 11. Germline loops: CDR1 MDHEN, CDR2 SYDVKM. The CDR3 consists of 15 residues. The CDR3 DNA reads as TGTGCCAGCAGACTAGACAGGGAATCCCTCTACGAGCAGTACTTC. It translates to CASRLDRESLYEQYF.

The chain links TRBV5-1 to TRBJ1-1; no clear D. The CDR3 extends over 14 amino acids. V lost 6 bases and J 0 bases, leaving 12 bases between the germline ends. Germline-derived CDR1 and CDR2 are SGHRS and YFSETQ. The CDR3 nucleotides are TGCGCCAGCACGCTGGGCCTCCTGAACACTGAAGCTTTCTTT. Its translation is CASTLGLLNTEAFF.

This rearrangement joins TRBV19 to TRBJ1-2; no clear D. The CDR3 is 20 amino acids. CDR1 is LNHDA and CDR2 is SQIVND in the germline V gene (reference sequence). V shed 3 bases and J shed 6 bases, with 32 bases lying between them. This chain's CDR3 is CASSILVWRRGPSTSHGYTF. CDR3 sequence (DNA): TGTGCCAGTAGTATCCTAGTATGGCGCAGAGGGCCGTCCACCAGTCATGGCTACACCTTC.

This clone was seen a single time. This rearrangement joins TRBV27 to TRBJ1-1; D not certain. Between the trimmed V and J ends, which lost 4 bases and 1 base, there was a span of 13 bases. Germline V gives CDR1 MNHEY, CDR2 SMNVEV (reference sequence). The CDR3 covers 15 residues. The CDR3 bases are TGTGCCAGCAGTTCGGAGTTCATAGGGAACACTGAAGCTTTCTTT. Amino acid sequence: CASSSEFIGNTEAFF.

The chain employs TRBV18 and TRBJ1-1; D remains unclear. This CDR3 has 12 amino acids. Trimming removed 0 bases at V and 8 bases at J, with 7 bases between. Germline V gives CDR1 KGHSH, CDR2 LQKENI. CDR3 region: CASSPPGEEAFF. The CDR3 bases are TGTGCCAGCTCACCACCGGGAGAAGAAGCTTTCTTT.

CDR3 region: CASSGMTSGGAKTQYF. For the CDR3, the DNA is TGTGCCAGCAGTGGAATGACTAGCGGGGGGGCAAAGACCCAGTACTTC. The chain links TRBV6-1 to TRBJ2-5; TRBD2 agrees at 14 bases. Germline V gives CDR1 MNHNS, CDR2 SASEGT. The J segment lost 6 bases and the V segment lost 4 bases, leaving 7 bases of the junction unmatched. The CDR3 sequence is 16 residues long.

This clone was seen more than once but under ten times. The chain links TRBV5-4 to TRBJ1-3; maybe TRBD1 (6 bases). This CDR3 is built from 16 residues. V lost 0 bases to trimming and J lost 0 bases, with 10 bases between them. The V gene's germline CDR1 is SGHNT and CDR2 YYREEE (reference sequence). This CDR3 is CASSLGGPNSGNTIYF. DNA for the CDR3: TGTGCCAGCAGCTTGGGGGGGCCGAACTCTGGAAACACCATATATTTT. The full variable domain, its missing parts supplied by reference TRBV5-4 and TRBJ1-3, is ETGVTQSPTHLIKTRGQQVTLRCSSQSGHNTVSWYQQALGQGPQFIFQYYREEENGRGNFPPRFSGLQFPNYSSELNVNALELDDSALYLCASSLGGPNSGNTIYFGEGSWLTVV.

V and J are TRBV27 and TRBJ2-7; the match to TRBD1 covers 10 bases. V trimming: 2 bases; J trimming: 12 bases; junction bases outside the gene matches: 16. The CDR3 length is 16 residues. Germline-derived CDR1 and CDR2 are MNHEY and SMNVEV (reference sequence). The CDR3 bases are TGTGCCAGCAGTTTAGGACCCGGTGGGACAGGGGTTAGAGTGTACTTC. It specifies CASSLGPGGTGVRVYF.

The CDR3 DNA reads TGTGCCAGCAGTCTTACTAATCCCTGGACAGGGGACACCGGGGAGCTGTTTTTT. This codes for CASSLTNPWTGDTGELFF. This chain connects TRBV7-6 to TRBJ2-2; 9 positions agree with TRBD1. Trimming took 6 bases from V and 3 from J; bases not matched to a gene: 14. In germline, CDR1 is SGHVS, CDR2 FNYEAQ. There are 18 residues in the CDR3.

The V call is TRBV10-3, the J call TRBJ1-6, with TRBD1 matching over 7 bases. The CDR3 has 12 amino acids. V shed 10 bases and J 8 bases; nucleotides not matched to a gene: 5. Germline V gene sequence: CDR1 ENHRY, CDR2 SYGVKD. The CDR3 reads CASRDSYSPLHF. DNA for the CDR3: TGTGCCAGCCGGGACAGTTATTCACCCCTCCACTTT.

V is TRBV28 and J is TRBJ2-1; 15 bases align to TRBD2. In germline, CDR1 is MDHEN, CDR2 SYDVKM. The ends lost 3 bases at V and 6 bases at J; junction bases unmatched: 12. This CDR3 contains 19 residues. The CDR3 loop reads CASSLGTSGGPKAGNEQFF. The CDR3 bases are TGTGCCAGCAGTTTGGGGACTAGCGGGGGGCCGAAGGCGGGCAATGAGCAGTTCTTC.